The 26 T cell receptor beta chains below all came from one sample that was sequenced in a study of graft-versus-host responses after intestinal transplantation. The protocol was immunoSEQ multiplex PCR, while the TCRdb copy is restricted to in-frame clones and leaves out a portion. The sample shows some 110,000 clones, around nine tenths of them seen only once. Their antigens are not known. The sequenced sample was unstimulated CD4+ T cells sorted from spleen or lymph node cells, obtained before transplant. The receptor set was obtained from a human donor who was the organ donor for an intestinal transplant.

V usage is TRBV5-5 and J usage is TRBJ1-2, with a weak D call TRBD1 (6 bases). Between the trimmed V and J ends, which lost 4 bases and 3 bases, there was a span of 10 bases. The CDR3 is 13 residues long. Germline V gene sequence: CDR1 SGHKS, CDR2 YYEKEE (reference sequence). In DNA, the CDR3 is TGTGCCAGCAGCGCACAGGGCCACTATGGCTACACCTTC. This encodes CASSAQGHYGYTF.

V is TRBV28 and J is TRBJ2-5; TRBD1 matches at 10 bases. The V segment lost 3 bases and the J segment 0 bases; nucleotides outside the gene matches: 4. Germline V lookup: CDR1 MDHEN, CDR2 SYDVKM. CDR3 length: 16 amino acids. The CDR3 protein is CASSFRGQGYQETQYF. The CDR3, as DNA: TGTGCCAGCAGTTTTAGGGGACAGGGGTACCAAGAGACCCAGTACTTC.

J is TRBJ2-5 and V is TRBV9; 10 nucleotides align to TRBD1. The ends lost 0 bases at V and 4 bases at J; junction bases unmatched: 9. The CDR3 is made up of 17 amino acids. In germline, CDR1 is SGDLS, CDR2 YYNGEE. The CDR3, as DNA: TGTGCCAGCAGCGTAGGTGGCTCCGGGACAGGGGTAGAGACCCAGTACTTC. Amino acids: CASSVGGSGTGVETQYF. Full variable domain (outside the CDR3, taken from reference TRBV9 and TRBJ2-5): DSGVTQTPKHLITATGQRVTLRCSPRSGDLSVYWYQQSLDQGLQFLIQYYNGEERAKGNILERFSAQQFPDLHSELNLSSLELGDSALYFCASSVGGSGTGVETQYFGPGTRLLVL.

J is TRBJ2-5 and V is TRBV5-1; no clear D gene. The CDR3 has 17 residues. Germline loops: CDR1 SGHRS, CDR2 YFSETQ. The V gene lost 1 base and the J gene lost 0 bases, with 16 bases spanning the gap. CDR3 residues: CASSLFPQTNHQETQYF. The CDR3, as DNA: TGCGCCAGCAGCTTGTTTCCTCAAACGAACCACCAAGAGACCCAGTACTTC.

The chain has TRBV7-7 and TRBJ2-1; D gene unclear. V lost 5 bases, J lost 3 bases, and 8 bases lay in between. The germline V gene has CDR1 SSHAT and CDR2 FNYEAQ (reference sequence). The CDR3 runs 13 residues. The CDR3 sequence is CASSQDLYNEQFF. The DNA for the CDR3 is TGTGCCAGCAGCCAGGATCTCTACAATGAGCAGTTCTTC.

The chain couples TRBV6-5 to TRBJ2-3; 7 bases are a match to TRBD2. The V and J ends lost 2 bases and 2 bases, in that order; junction bases with no gene match: 7. The CDR3 covers 16 residues. Germline loops: CDR1 MNHEY, CDR2 SVGAGI. The chain's CDR3 is CASSYVGGSATDTQYF. CDR3 in DNA: TGTGCCAGCAGTTACGTCGGCGGGAGTGCCACAGATACGCAGTATTTT.

V gene TRBV5-1 combines with J gene TRBJ2-1; the D gene could be TRBD1 or TRBD2 (6 bases each). V dropped 4 bases and J dropped 1 base, with 21 bases sitting between them. Germline values: CDR1 SGHRS, CDR2 YFSETQ. The CDR3 loop spans 18 amino acids. CDR3 amino acids: CASSIRWAGTNSYNEQFF. DNA for the CDR3: TGCGCCAGCAGCATTAGGTGGGCGGGGACAAATTCCTACAATGAGCAGTTCTTC. The variable domain in full, with the rest retrieved from reference TRBV5-1 and TRBJ2-1, is KAGVTQTPRYLIKTRGQQVTLSCSPISGHRSVSWYQQTPGQGLQFLFEYFSETQRNKGNFPGRFSGRQFSNSRSEMNVSTLELGDSALYLCASSIRWAGTNSYNEQFFGPGTRLTVL.

This chain joins TRBV7-9 and TRBJ2-1; TRBD2 is a possible D gene (5 bases). The ends were cut back, 5 bases at V and 10 bases at J, with 12 bases in the middle. The CDR3 contains 12 residues. In germline, CDR1 is SEHNR, CDR2 FQNEAQ (reference sequence). In DNA form, the CDR3 reads TGTGCCAGCAGCACTAGGGCGGCCGAGCAGTTCTTC. Its protein product is CASSTRAAEQFF.

This clone was seen once. The genes are TRBV6-1 and TRBJ2-7, with D tentatively TRBD2 (6 bases). Germline assignment: CDR1 MNHNS and CDR2 SASEGT. V lost 8 bases and J lost 2, with 13 bases in between. The CDR3 covers 13 residues. The CDR3 is CASQREPTYEQYF. The CDR3 DNA reads as TGTGCCAGCCAACGGGAGCCTACCTACGAGCAGTACTTC.

The chain joins TRBV5-1 to TRBJ2-1; 11 bases are a match to TRBD2. V dropped 0 bases and J dropped 0; count of bases not matched to a gene: 11. The germline gives CDR1 SGHRS, CDR2 YFSETQ. The CDR3 runs 20 residues. The CDR3 region has the DNA TGCGCCAGCAGCTTGGGACTAGCGGGGCGTATCGAAAGCTCCTACAATGAGCAGTTCTTC. It is translated as CASSLGLAGRIESSYNEQFF.

This chain links TRBV7-2 with TRBJ2-5; D call uncertain. In germline, CDR1 is SGHTA, CDR2 FQGNSA. This CDR3 is built from 11 residues. Trimming took 0 bases from V and 9 from J, leaving 5 bases between them. The CDR3 region has the DNA TGTGCCAGCAGCTTAGCGGGTCCCCAGTACTTC. It encodes CASSLAGPQYF.

The V call is TRBV5-5, the J call TRBJ2-2, with unresolved D. Trimming stripped 1 base from V and 0 bases from J, with 10 bases between. This CDR3 region has 16 residues. Germline CDR1 SGHKS, CDR2 YYEKEE (reference sequence). CDR3 amino acids: CASSLMSLPNTGELFF. Written as DNA, the CDR3 is TGTGCCAGCAGCTTGATGTCTCTCCCGAACACCGGGGAGCTGTTTTTT. Supplemented by reference TRBV5-5 and TRBJ2-2, the full variable domain reads DAGVTQSPTHLIKTRGQQVTLRCSPISGHKSVSWYQQVLGQGPQFIFQYYEKEERGRGNFPDRFSARQFPNYSSELNVNALLLGDSALYLCASSLMSLPNTGELFFGEGSRLTVL.

The chain links TRBV28 to TRBJ1-1; TRBD1 is a possible D gene (6 bases). Germline CDR1 and CDR2: MDHEN and SYDVKM. The CDR3 extends over 14 amino acids. Trimming shortened V by 1 base and J by 4 bases, and 10 bases separated the two germline ends. This CDR3 is CASSLYIGGTEAFF. In nucleotides, the CDR3 is TGTGCCAGCAGTTTATATATAGGGGGCACTGAAGCTTTCTTT.

J is TRBJ2-1 and V is TRBV6-5; 11 bases fit TRBD2. CDR3 length equals 15 residues. The trim removed 5 bases at V and 8 bases at J, leaving 8 bases unmatched. From germline, CDR1 is MNHEY and CDR2 SVGAGI. DNA of the CDR3: TGTGCCAGCAGTACTTTAGCGGGAGGGTTCGATGAGCAGTTCTTC. This gives the protein CASSTLAGGFDEQFF.

The CDR3 reads CASSATANTEAFF. CDR3 coding DNA: TGTGCCAGTAGCGCGACAGCGAACACTGAAGCTTTCTTT. The chain joins TRBV19 to TRBJ1-1; possibly TRBD1 for D (5 bases). V was pared by 6 bases and J by 1 base, with 9 bases between. Germline assignment: CDR1 LNHDA and CDR2 SQIVND (reference sequence). The CDR3 length is 13 residues.

V and J are TRBV4-2 and TRBJ2-7; 10 bases fit TRBD2. V lost 3 bases, J lost 0 bases, and 8 bases stayed unmatched. Looked up from germline, CDR1 is LGHNA and CDR2 is YNFKEQ. This CDR3 spans 17 amino acids. CDR3 DNA: TGTGCCAGCAGCCACCCCTCGGGACTAGCGAACTCCTACGAGCAGTACTTC. Amino acids: CASSHPSGLANSYEQYF.

The chain couples TRBV6-5 to TRBJ2-7; D not certain. The CDR3 contains 12 residues. Germline V gene sequence: CDR1 MNHEY, CDR2 SVGAGI. Trimming left V 5 bases short and J 0 bases short, with 5 bases between. The CDR3 is CASSGFSYEQYF. Written as DNA, the CDR3 is TGTGCCAGCAGTGGGTTCTCCTACGAGCAGTACTTC.

V usage is TRBV27 and J usage is TRBJ2-4; 7 nucleotides align to TRBD2. Germline lookup yields CDR1 MNHEY and CDR2 SMNVEV (reference sequence). The CDR3 consists of 14 residues. Trimming removed 6 bases from V and 2 bases from J; junction bases left unmatched: 4. DNA for the CDR3: TGTGCCAGCAGCCTACTAGCGTCCAAAAACATTCAGTACTTC. Encoded protein: CASSLLASKNIQYF.

The chain has TRBV25-1 and TRBJ1-1, with 8 bases that match TRBD1. V shed 5 bases, J shed 3 bases, and the junction held 5 bases outside the gene matches. The CDR3 length is 14 residues. The germline V gene encodes CDR1 MGHDK and CDR2 SYGVNS. Here the CDR3 reads CASSRQGPYTEAFF. For the CDR3, the DNA is TGTGCCAGCAGTCGACAGGGGCCCTACACTGAAGCTTTCTTT.

The V call is TRBV6-5, the J call TRBJ1-2; 7 bases are a match to TRBD1. The V segment lost 0 bases and the J segment 7 bases; nucleotides outside the gene matches: 5. Germline V lookup: CDR1 MNHEY, CDR2 SVGAGI. This CDR3 is 14 amino acids long. CDR3 sequence reads: CASSYSAGGVGYTF. The CDR3 DNA reads TGTGCCAGCAGTTACTCAGCAGGGGGGGTTGGCTACACCTTC.

This clone came up a few times. The chain uses TRBV4-1 and TRBJ2-5, with 12 bases matching TRBD2. This CDR3 has 14 amino acids. The V and J ends lost 4 bases and 4 bases, in that order; junction bases with no gene match: 1. Germline V gene data show CDR1 as MGHRA and CDR2 as YSYEKL. The CDR3 sequence is CASSPGLAGETQYF. The CDR3 region has the DNA TGCGCCAGCAGCCCGGGACTAGCGGGAGAGACCCAGTACTTC.

The V call is TRBV7-2, the J call TRBJ2-1; D remains ambiguous. The length of the CDR3 is 13 residues. Deletions cut 0 bases from V and 10 bases from J, with 10 bases between. Germline CDR1 is SGHTA and CDR2 is FQGNSA. DNA for the CDR3: TGTGCCAGCAGCTTAGCGCAGGCCCGGGAGCAGTTCTTC. Its protein is CASSLAQAREQFF.

As to this clone: The same CDR3 can be traced to other DNA sequences in this sample. The CDR3 spells CSARGGSEAFF. The CDR3 DNA follows: TGCAGTGCTAGGGGGGGCTCTGAAGCTTTCTTT. The chain is built from TRBV20-1 and TRBJ1-1, with a tentative D call TRBD1 (6 bases). This CDR3 has 11 amino acids. Germline-derived CDR1 and CDR2 are DFQATT and SNEGSKA (reference sequence). Trimming took off 3 bases at V and 6 bases at J, with 8 bases between the two ends.

This chain uses TRBV5-4 with TRBJ2-7; D unresolved. The V and J ends lost 2 bases and 2 bases respectively, with 14 bases between them. This CDR3 has 15 residues. Germline V gene data show CDR1 as SGHNT and CDR2 as YYREEE (reference sequence). Here the CDR3 DNA reads TGTGCCAGCAGCTTAGGACCCTCATCCACCTACGAGCAGTACTTC. Residues: CASSLGPSSTYEQYF.

CDR3 loop: CASSIRDANYGYTF. CDR3 DNA sequence: TGTGCCAGTAGTATACGAGATGCTAACTATGGCTACACCTTC. V is TRBV19 and J is TRBJ1-2, with no clear D. The CDR3 extends over 14 amino acids. The V gene's germline CDR1 is LNHDA and CDR2 SQIVND (reference sequence). V was cut by 2 bases and J by 0 bases, with 7 bases left in between.

V usage is TRBV5-1 and J usage is TRBJ2-7; D is undetermined. The germline gives CDR1 SGHRS, CDR2 YFSETQ. V was cut by 4 bases and J by 0 bases, with 11 bases left in between. The CDR3 runs 14 residues. CDR3 in DNA: TGCGCCAGCAGCCTGGTCGCGAGCTCCTACGAGCAGTACTTC. This encodes CASSLVASSYEQYF.